The entry below gives a single T cell receptor beta chain sequence along with its context. The data were obtained in a study of blood T cell repertoires in COVID-19. Study information: Specimens from acute and convalescent COVID-19 originated in the United States, Italy and Spain. In each case, the material was cDNA or gDNA derived from T cells, B-cell-depleted T cells, or PBMCs.

Per the authors' pipeline: The assay estimated nucleated cells by amplifying reference gene primers. TCRdb keeps only in-frame clones here, not all; method: immunoSEQ multiplex PCR. The DNA was the basis for D and trimming; V, J and clone size are from that table. Among tens of thousands of clones listed, 85% to 95% were seen once. CDR1 and CDR2 from the germline V gene are MDHEN and SYDVKM. The trim removed 3 bases at V and 0 bases at J, leaving 4 bases unmatched. The CDR3 has 15 residues. The receptor's source is a human donor in a cohort sampled during active COVID-19. Sequenced input: peripheral blood. The chain links TRBV28 to TRBJ1-1, with TRBD1 matching 7 bases. This CDR3 is CASSFPGQMNTEAFF. The DNA for the CDR3 is TGTGCCAGCAGTTTCCCGGGACAGATGAACACTGAAGCTTTCTTT.